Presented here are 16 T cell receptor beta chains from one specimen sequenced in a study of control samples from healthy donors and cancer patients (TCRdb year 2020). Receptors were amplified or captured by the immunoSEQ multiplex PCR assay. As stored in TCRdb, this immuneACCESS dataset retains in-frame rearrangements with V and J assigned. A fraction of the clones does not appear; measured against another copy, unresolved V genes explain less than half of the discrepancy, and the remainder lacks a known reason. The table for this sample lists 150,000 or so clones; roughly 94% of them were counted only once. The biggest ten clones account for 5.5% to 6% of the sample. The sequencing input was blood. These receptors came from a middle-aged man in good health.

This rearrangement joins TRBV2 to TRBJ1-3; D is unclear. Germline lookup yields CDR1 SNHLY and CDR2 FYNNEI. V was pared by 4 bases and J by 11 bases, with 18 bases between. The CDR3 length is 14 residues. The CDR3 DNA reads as TGTGCCAGCAGTGTTAACAGCCGGAGTACTCCCATATATTTT. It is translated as CASSVNSRSTPIYF.

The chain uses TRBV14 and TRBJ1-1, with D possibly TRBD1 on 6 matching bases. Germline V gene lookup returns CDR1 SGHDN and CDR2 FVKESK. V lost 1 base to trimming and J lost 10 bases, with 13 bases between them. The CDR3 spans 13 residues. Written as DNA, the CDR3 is TGTGCCAGCAGCCAAGTCCGGGGGCAGGGAGCTTTCTTT. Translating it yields CASSQVRGQGAFF.

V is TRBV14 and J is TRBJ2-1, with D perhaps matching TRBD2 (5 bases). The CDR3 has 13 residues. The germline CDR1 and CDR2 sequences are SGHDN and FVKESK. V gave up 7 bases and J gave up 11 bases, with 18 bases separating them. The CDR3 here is CASTLGAESKQFF. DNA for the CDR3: TGTGCCAGCACCCTGGGAGCGGAATCGAAGCAGTTCTTC.

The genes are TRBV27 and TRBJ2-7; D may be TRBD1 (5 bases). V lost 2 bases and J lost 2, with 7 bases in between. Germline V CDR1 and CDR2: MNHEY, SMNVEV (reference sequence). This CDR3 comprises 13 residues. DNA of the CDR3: TGTGCCAGCAGTTTAGGGGCCGCCTACGAGCAGTACTTC. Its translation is CASSLGAAYEQYF.

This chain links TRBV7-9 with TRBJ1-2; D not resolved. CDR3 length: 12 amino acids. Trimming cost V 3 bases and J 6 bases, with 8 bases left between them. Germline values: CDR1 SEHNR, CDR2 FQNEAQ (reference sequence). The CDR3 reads CASSFYGDGYTF. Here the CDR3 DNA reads TGTGCCAGCAGCTTTTATGGGGATGGCTACACCTTC.

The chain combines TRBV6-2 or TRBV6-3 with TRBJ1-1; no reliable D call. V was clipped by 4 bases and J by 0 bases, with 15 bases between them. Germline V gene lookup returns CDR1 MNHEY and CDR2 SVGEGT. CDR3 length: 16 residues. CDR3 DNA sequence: TGTGCCAGCAGTTCGACGCAGGCAGTCCTGAACACTGAAGCTTTCTTT. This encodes CASSSTQAVLNTEAFF.

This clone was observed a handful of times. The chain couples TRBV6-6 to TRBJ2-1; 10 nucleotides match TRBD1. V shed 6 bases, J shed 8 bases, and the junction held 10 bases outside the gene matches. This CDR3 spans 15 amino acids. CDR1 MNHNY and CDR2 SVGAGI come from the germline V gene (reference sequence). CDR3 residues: CASSLGQGFNYEQFF. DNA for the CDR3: TGTGCCAGCAGCCTGGGACAGGGGTTTAACTATGAGCAGTTCTTC.

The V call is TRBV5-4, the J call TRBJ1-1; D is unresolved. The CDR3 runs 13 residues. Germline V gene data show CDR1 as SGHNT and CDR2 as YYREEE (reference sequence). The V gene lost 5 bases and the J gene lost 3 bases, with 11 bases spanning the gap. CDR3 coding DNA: TGTGCCAGCAGATGGTTTAGGGACACTGAAGCTTTCTTT. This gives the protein CASRWFRDTEAFF.

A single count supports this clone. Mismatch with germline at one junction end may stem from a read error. This CDR3 is CASSRLGGQGNDGYTF. DNA of the CDR3: TGTGCCAGCAGCCGTCTGGGGGGACAGGGTAACGATGGCTACACCTTC. The chain uses TRBV11-2 and TRBJ1-2; 9 bases are a match to TRBD1. In germline, CDR1 is SGHAT, CDR2 FQNNGV. The CDR3 has 16 residues.

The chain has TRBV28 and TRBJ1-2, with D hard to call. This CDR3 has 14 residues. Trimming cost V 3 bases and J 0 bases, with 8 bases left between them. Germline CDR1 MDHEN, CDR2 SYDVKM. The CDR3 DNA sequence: TGTGCCAGCAGTTTCGCCAGCTCTAACTATGGCTACACCTTC. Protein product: CASSFASSNYGYTF.

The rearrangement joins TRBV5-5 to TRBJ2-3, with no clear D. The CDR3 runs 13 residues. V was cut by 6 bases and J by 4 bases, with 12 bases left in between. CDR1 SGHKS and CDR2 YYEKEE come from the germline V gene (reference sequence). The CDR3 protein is CASTPGPSDTQYF. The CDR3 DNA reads TGTGCCAGCACTCCCGGGCCGTCAGATACGCAGTATTTT.

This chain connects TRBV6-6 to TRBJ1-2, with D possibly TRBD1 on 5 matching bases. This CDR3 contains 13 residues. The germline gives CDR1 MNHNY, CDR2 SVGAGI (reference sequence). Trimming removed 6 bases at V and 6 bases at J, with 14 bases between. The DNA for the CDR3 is TGTGCCAGCAGCCCCCCGGGGCGTCATGGCTACACCTTC. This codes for CASSPPGRHGYTF.

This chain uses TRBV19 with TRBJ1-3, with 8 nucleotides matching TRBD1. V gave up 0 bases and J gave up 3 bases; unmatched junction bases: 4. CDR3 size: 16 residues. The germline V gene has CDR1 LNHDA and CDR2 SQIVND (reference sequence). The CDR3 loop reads CASSIEDRASGNTIYF. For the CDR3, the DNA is TGTGCCAGTAGTATAGAGGACAGGGCCAGTGGAAACACCATATATTTT.

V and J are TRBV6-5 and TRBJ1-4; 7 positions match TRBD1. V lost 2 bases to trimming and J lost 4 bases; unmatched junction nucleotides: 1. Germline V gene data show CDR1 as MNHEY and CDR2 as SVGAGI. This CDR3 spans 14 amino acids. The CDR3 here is CASSYRQGNEKLFF. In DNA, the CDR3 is TGTGCCAGCAGTTACAGACAGGGTAATGAAAAACTGTTTTTT.

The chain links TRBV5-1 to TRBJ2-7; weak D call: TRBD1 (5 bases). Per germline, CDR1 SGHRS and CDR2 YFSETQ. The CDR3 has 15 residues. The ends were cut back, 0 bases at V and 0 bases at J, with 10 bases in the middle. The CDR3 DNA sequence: TGCGCCAGCAGCTTGGGACAGTCGTCCTCCTACGAGCAGTACTTC. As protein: CASSLGQSSSYEQYF.

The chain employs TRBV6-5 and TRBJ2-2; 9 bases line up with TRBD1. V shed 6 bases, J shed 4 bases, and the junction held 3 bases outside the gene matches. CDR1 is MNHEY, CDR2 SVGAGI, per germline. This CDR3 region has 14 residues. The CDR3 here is CASRQGAGTGELFF. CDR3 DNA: TGTGCCAGCAGACAGGGGGCAGGCACCGGGGAGCTGTTTTTT.